This TCR beta chain was profiled in a study of CXCR3-negative and CXCR3-positive naive CD8 T cells (dated by TCRdb to about 2019). In terms of the full investigation: Roughly 140 million TRB reads were obtained in total, roughly 1.5 +/- 0.3 million reads per library. Naive subsets from about five donors and memory cells from 3 donors were included in the TRBV-TRBJ cluster analysis. The diversity and physicochemical repertoire analyses included more than nine donors pooled from two independent experiments.

The data were produced on a NextSeq 550. The Human TCR Profiling Kit (MiLaboratory) was used to prepare UMI-labeled 5' RACE TRB cDNA libraries. The full amount of extracted RNA was used for cDNA synthesis, and the full amount of resulting cDNA was used for PCR amplification. Libraries were prepared in parallel with an identical number of PCR cycles. The authors' analysis ran thus. With a requirement of at least two reads per UMI, MIGEC and MiXCR extracted about 49,000 +/- 11,000 unique UMI-labeled TRB cDNA molecules per library. An average of around 40,000 +/- 10,000 functional in-frame TRB CDR3 nucleotide clonotypes without stop codons was found per library. After downsampling to 5000 UMI-labeled TRB molecules per sample, diversity metrics such as normalized Shannon-Wiener and Chao1 were calculated in VDJtools. For the central five CDR3 residues, VDJtools calculated physicochemical properties weighted by clonotype size, namely interaction energy, strength, volume and Kidera factor 4. The reads underwent TCRdb reprocessing, giving one record for each CDR3 protein sequence and no DNA. The V and J calls were determined by TCRdb, not by the authors. The sample's own table lists around 120,000 distinct CDR3 sequences. The ten largest clones add up to about 0.54% of the sample.

The study at large found these results: TRB CDR3s from CXCR3-positive naive cells showed higher hydrophobicity (lower Kidera factor 4), lower energy, and higher strength and volume indices than CXCR3-negative naive cells. Freshly isolated PBMCs were used for most assays because CXCR3 expression partially decreased after cryopreservation. Because surface CD5, which is linked to self-reactivity in mice, was comparable between the naive subsets, TCR interaction strength was also inferred from TRB CDR3 physicochemical properties. Both naive subsets had comparably high repertoire diversity, while memory CD8+ T cells had much lower repertoire diversity. Naive CXCR3-negative and CXCR3-positive cells from the same donor showed similar TRBV-TRBJ usage, whereas memory cells showed distinct patterns.

As regards this clonotype: Its antigen remains unidentified.

Each CD8+ T cell subset was flow-sorted in triplicate, with roughly 330,000 cells per subset placed directly into RLT lysis buffer. To keep memory contaminants out, a stringent definition of naive CD8+ T cells was applied: CD45RO-CCR7+CD27+CD95-. Using standard density gradient centrifugation, peripheral blood mononuclear cells were isolated from buffy coats. Naive CXCR3-negative and CXCR3-positive CD8+ T cells were flow-sorted on a FACSAria III. An RNeasy Mini Kit was used to extract total RNA from the sorted cells. Looking up the germline V gene yields CDR1 SQVTM and CDR2 ANQGSEA. The CDR3 runs 13 residues from the cysteine to the phenylalanine. The nucleotide record is missing.

The receptor comes from a human donor in good health. Some clones in this sample may be carry-over from other donors' samples. Recombination joined TRBV29-1 with TRBJ2-7; TCRdb proposes TRBD1, but this gene call is untestable without DNA. The sequenced sample consisted of naive CXCR3+ CD8+ T cells from blood. The label giving this sample's cell subset or site can be read as: CD45RO-CCR7+CD27+CD95- naive CD8+ T cells expressing CXCR3 (TNR3+). The encoded CDR3 is CSVLTGSSYEQYF.